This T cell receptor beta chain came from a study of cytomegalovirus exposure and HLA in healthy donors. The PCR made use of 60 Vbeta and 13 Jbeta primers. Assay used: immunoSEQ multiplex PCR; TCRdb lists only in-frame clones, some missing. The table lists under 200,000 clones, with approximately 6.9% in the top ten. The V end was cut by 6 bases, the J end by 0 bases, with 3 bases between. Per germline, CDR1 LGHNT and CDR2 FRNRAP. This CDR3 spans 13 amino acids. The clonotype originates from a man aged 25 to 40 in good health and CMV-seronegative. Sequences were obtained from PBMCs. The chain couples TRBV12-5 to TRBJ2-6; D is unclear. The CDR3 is CASGGSGANVLTF. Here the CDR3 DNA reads TGTGCTAGTGGCGGCTCTGGGGCCAACGTCCTGACTTTC.